One and the same sample provided the 12 T cell receptor beta chains below, sequenced in a study of T cells in localized non-small cell lung cancer. This table comes from immunoSEQ multiplex PCR, and its TCRdb copy is limited to in-frame clones, with some not included. The repertoire holds 3,000 to 4,500 clones, with approximately 23% as singletons. Source: lung tumor tissue, taken before any cancer treatment. Source of these receptors: a woman between 40 and 69 years old with stage I lung adenocarcinoma.

By sample share, this clone is medium-sized. V and J are TRBV6-8 and TRBJ1-5; D might be TRBD1 (5 bases). Germline CDR1 is MNHGY and CDR2 is SAAAGT. Between the trimmed V and J ends, which lost 8 bases and 3 bases, there was a span of 20 bases. The CDR3 spans 16 residues. The CDR3 DNA is TGTGCCAGCCTACCTGCTACAGGAATAATCAATCAGCCCCAGCATTTT. Amino acid sequence: CASLPATGIINQPQHF.

This clone showed up just a few times. The gene calls are TRBV6-8 and TRBJ2-7; tentatively, D is TRBD2 (5 bases). V was clipped by 0 bases and J by 7 bases, with 10 bases between them. Germline lookup yields CDR1 MNHGY and CDR2 SAAAGT. This CDR3 contains 13 residues. The CDR3 region has the DNA TGTGCCAGCAGTTACTCATTCTCGGGGGAGCAGTACTTC. Translated: CASSYSFSGEQYF.

The chain has TRBV19 and TRBJ1-1; 9 positions agree with TRBD1. CDR1 and CDR2 (germline): LNHDA, SQIVND (reference sequence). This CDR3 contains 16 residues. V dropped 3 bases and J dropped 6; count of bases not matched to a gene: 11. CDR3: CASSMGLGQGIAEAFF. CDR3 nucleotide sequence: TGTGCCAGTAGTATGGGGCTGGGACAGGGTATCGCTGAAGCTTTCTTT.

The gene calls are TRBV2 and TRBJ2-7; the match to TRBD2 covers 7 bases. This CDR3 is built from 14 residues. Trimming at V came to 3 bases and at J to 6 bases, leaving 8 bases not matched to a gene. Germline assignment: CDR1 SNHLY and CDR2 FYNNEI. The CDR3 reads CASSDGTGGREQYF. The CDR3 nucleotides are TGTGCCAGCAGTGATGGGACGGGGGGTCGCGAGCAGTACTTC.

The rearrangement joins TRBV10-3 to TRBJ2-3; unclear D gene. Germline V CDR1 and CDR2: ENHRY, SYGVKD. The CDR3 spans 15 residues. Trimming removed 0 bases at V and 2 bases at J, with 9 bases between. CDR3 sequence reads: CAISESSRSTDTQYF. The CDR3 coding sequence is TGTGCCATCAGTGAGTCGTCCAGATCCACAGATACGCAGTATTTT.

The chain recombines TRBV5-1 with TRBJ1-2; TRBD1 aligns across 8 bases. Germline values: CDR1 SGHRS, CDR2 YFSETQ. V shed 4 bases and J 3 bases; nucleotides not matched to a gene: 8. The CDR3 is 15 amino acids. CDR3 sequence reads: CASSRTGTGHYGYTF. The DNA for the CDR3 is TGCGCCAGCAGCCGAACCGGGACAGGCCACTATGGCTACACCTTC.

This clone is categorized as medium-sized. The rearrangement joins TRBV6-8 to TRBJ2-7; 14 positions match TRBD2. This CDR3 has 17 residues. The germline V gene encodes CDR1 MNHGY and CDR2 SAAAGT. V was clipped by 10 bases and J by 1 base; unmatched bases: 12. The DNA of the CDR3 is TGTGCCATCAGGGGGCCGGGACTAGCGGGAGATTCCTACGAGCAGTACTTC. Translated, it gives CAIRGPGLAGDSYEQYF.

This clone was found a few times. The genes are TRBV5-1 and TRBJ1-5; D is undetermined. Between the trimmed V and J ends, which lost 0 bases and 2 bases, there was a span of 6 bases. CDR3 length: 14 residues. Germline V gives CDR1 SGHRS, CDR2 YFSETQ. CDR3 nucleotides: TGCGCCAGCAGCTTGGCCGGGGGCAATCAGCCCCAGCATTTT. Its protein is CASSLAGGNQPQHF.

This clone was seen a few times. As the CDR3 is not closed by the conserved phenylalanine or tryptophan, this likely results from a read error. No DNA is shown, since the ends of the CDR3 on it are uncertain; the CDR3 is the one TCRdb lists. This chain connects TRBV4-1 to TRBJ1-2; the DNA was not used to check the table's D call, TRBD1. In germline, CDR1 is MGHRA, CDR2 YSYEKL. Including both end residues, the CDR3 is 17 amino acids long. The CDR3 protein is CASSQVWGRDSSPSWLV.

This clone has more than one count but fewer than ten. This chain joins TRBV11-3 and TRBJ2-2; TRBD1 or TRBD2 may be the D gene (6 bases each). Deletions cut 2 bases from V and 0 bases from J, with 10 bases between. Germline lookup yields CDR1 SGHNT and CDR2 YENEEA. The CDR3 loop spans 16 amino acids. The CDR3 DNA follows: TGTGCCAGCAGCTTATACGGGGGCCCGAACACCGGGGAGCTGTTTTTT. Protein: CASSLYGGPNTGELFF. Full variable domain (remainder filled in from reference TRBV11-3 and TRBJ2-2): EAGVVQSPRYKIIEKKQPVAFWCNPISGHNTLYWYLQNLGQGPELLIRYENEEAVDDSQLPKDRFSAERLKGVDSTLKIQPAELGDSAVYLCASSLYGGPNTGELFFGEGSRLTVL.

This clone was found once. The chain employs TRBV10-2 and TRBJ2-3; the D gene is possibly TRBD2 (5 bases). Germline V CDR1 and CDR2: WSHSY, SAAADI. Trimming stripped 7 bases from V and 5 bases from J, with 10 bases between. CDR3 length: 12 amino acids. The CDR3, as DNA: TGCGCCAGCACCGAGGGAAGAGATACGCAGTATTTT. This sequence encodes CASTEGRDTQYF.

J is TRBJ2-1 and V is TRBV11-3; 10 bases are shared with TRBD2. The germline V gene has CDR1 SGHNT and CDR2 YENEEA. This CDR3 spans 19 amino acids. The ends lost 5 bases at V and 1 base at J; junction bases unmatched: 14. The CDR3 spells CASSGGRAGLAFSYNEQFF. The CDR3 DNA reads as TGTGCCAGCAGCGGAGGCCGCGCGGGACTAGCGTTTTCCTACAATGAGCAGTTCTTC.